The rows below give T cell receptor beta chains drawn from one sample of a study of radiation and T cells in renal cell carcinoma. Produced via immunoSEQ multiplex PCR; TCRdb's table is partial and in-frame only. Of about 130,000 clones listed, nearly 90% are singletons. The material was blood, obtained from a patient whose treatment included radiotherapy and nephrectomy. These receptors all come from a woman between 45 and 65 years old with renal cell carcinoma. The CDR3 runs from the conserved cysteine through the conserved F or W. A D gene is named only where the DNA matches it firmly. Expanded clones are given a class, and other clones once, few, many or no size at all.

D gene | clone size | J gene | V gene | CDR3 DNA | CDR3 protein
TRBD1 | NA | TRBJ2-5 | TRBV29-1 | TGCAGCGTTTTGACAGGGGTGACCGAGACCCAGTACTTC | CSVLTGVTETQYF
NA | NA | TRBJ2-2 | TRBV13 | TGTGCCAGCAGTCGAGGAGGGCTACCCGGGGAGCTGTTTTTT | CASSRGGLPGELFF
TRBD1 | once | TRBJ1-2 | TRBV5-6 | TGTGCCAGCAGCCCGGACAGGGGGTCTAACTATGGCTACACCTTC | CASSPDRGSNYGYTF
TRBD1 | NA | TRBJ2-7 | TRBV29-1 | TGCAGCGTTGGGGACACTCGGACAGGGATTTCCTACGAGCAGTACTTC | CSVGDTRTGISYEQYF
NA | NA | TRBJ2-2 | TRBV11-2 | TGTGCCAGCAGCTCCAGGGGCCTCGACACCGGGGAGCTGTTTTTT | CASSSRGLDTGELFF
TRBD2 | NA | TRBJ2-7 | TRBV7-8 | TGTGCCAGCAGCCCCAGGCGGGGGACCTACGAGCAGTACTTC | CASSPRRGTYEQYF
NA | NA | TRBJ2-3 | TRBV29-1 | TGCAGCGTTGAAGATCTTATGGGCGGGTGGGCCACAGATACGCAGTATTTT | CSVEDLMGGWATDTQYF
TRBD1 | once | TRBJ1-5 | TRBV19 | TGTGCCAGTACCATCACAGGGGGCTATAGCAATCAGCCCCAGCATTTT | CASTITGGYSNQPQHF
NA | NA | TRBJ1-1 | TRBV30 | TGTGCCTGGGACCCCCGGCGGGGGGGTCGGGGACAGAACACTGAAGCTTTCTTT | CAWDPRRGGRGQNTEAFF
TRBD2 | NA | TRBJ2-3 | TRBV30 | TGTGCCTGGAGTGAAGCGGGGGGGCTTCGGGATACGCAGTATTTT | CAWSEAGGLRDTQYF
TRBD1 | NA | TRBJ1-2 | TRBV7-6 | TGTGCCAGCAGCCCAGGGGGGGGCAATGGCTACACCTTC | CASSPGGGNGYTF
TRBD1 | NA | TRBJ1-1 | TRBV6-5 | TGTGCCAGCACCTCAGGGGGATTGAACACTGAAGCTTTCTTT | CASTSGGLNTEAFF
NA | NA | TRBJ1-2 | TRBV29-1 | TGCAGCGTTACCGGGACCCTCGAGGGCTACACCTTC | CSVTGTLEGYTF
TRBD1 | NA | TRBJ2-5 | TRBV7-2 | TGTGCCAGCAGCCCGAGGACAGGGGTTTTGGAGACCCAGTACTTC | CASSPRTGVLETQYF
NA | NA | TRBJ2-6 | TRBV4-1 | TGCGCCAGCAGCCAAGGTCCGGGGACGCCTCGGTCTGGGGCCAACGTCCTGACTTTC | CASSQGPGTPRSGANVLTF
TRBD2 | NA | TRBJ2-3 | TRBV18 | TGTGCCAGCTCACCCCTAGCGGGAAGCACAGATACGCAGTATTTT | CASSPLAGSTDTQYF
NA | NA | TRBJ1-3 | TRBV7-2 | TGTGCCAGCGGGCGTGGCACCTTACCTGGAAACACCATATATTTT | CASGRGTLPGNTIYF
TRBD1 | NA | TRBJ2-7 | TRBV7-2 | TGTGCCAGCAGCACCCGGACAGGTCCCGGGGACGAGCAGTACTTC | CASSTRTGPGDEQYF
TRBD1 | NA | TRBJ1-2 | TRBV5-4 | TGTGCCAGCAGCCCGGGACAGACGATCGTCTATGGCTACACCTTC | CASSPGQTIVYGYTF
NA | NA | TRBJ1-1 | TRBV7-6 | TGTGCCAGCAGCTTATGGCTGAACACTGAAGCTTTCTTT | CASSLWLNTEAFF
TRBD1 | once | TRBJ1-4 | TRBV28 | TGTGCCAGCAGTCAAACAGGGGTAAATGAAAAACTGTTTTTT | CASSQTGVNEKLFF
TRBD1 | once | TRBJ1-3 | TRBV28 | TGTGCCAGCGCCCCCGGACAGGCTGGAAACACCATATATTTT | CASAPGQAGNTIYF
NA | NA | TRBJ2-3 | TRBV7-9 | TGTGCCAGCAGCGGGGACTTCCACGCATTAGATACGCAGTATTTT | CASSGDFHALDTQYF
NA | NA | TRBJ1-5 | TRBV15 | TGTGCCACCAGCACTGAGGTCCGTACTAGCAATCAGCCCCAGCATTTT | CATSTEVRTSNQPQHF
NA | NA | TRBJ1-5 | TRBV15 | TGTGCCACCAGCAGCCAGTATAGCAATCAGCCCCAGCATTTT | CATSSQYSNQPQHF
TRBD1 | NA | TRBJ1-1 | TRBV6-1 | TGTGCCAGCGTGAAGCGGGACAGCGGGAACACTGAAGCTTTCTTT | CASVKRDSGNTEAFF
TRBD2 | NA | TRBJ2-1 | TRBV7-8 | TGTGCCAGCAGCTTAGCTTCAACGCTAGCGGGGGCGGGTAATGAGCAGTTCTTC | CASSLASTLAGAGNEQFF
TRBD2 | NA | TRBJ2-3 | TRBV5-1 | TGCGCCAGCAGCTTGGGTGCTAGCGGGGGAACAGATACGCAGTATTTT | CASSLGASGGTDTQYF
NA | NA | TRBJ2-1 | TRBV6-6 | TGTGCCAGCAGCCCAAATTTCAATGAGCAGTTCTTC | CASSPNFNEQFF
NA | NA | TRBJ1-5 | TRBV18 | TGTGCCAGCCGCGGCGGGCTCAATCAGCCCCAGCATTTT | CASRGGLNQPQHF
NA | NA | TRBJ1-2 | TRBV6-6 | TGTGCCAGCAGTAAGCAAGCTAACTATGGCTACACCTTC | CASSKQANYGYTF
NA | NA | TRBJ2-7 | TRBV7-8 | TGTGCCAGCAGCTTAATCCGGCAGAAGCCGTACTACGAGCAGTACTTC | CASSLIRQKPYYEQYF
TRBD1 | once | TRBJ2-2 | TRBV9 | TGTGCCAGCAGCATTGGGACAGGGAACGGGGAGCTGTTTTTT | CASSIGTGNGELFF
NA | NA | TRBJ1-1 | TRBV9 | TGTGCCAGCAGCGTAGGTCATGTGGGGGATTCTGAAGCTTTCTTT | CASSVGHVGDSEAFF
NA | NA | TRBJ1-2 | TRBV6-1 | TGTGCCAGCAGTTCTTACTATGGCTACACCTTC | CASSSYYGYTF
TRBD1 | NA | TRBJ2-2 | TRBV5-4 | TGTGCCAGCCACCGATTCGGGACAGTGAACACCGGGGAGCTGTTTTTT | CASHRFGTVNTGELFF
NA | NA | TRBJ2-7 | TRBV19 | TGTGCCAGTAAGGAGGACAGAGGGCTTCGCGAGCAGTACTTC | CASKEDRGLREQYF
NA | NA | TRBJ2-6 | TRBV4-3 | TGCGCCAGCAGCCAAAGCTCTGGGGCCAACGTCCTGACTTTC | CASSQSSGANVLTF
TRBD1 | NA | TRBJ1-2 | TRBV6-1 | TGTGCCAGCCAATTGGCCGGGACAGCTTATGGCTACACCTTC | CASQLAGTAYGYTF
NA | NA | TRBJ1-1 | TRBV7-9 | TGTGCCAGCAGCCCCGCAACGAAGAACACTGAAGCTTTCTTT | CASSPATKNTEAFF
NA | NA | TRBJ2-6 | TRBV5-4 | TGTGCCAGCAGCTTTGCGGTTTCTGGGGCCAACGTCCTGACTTTC | CASSFAVSGANVLTF
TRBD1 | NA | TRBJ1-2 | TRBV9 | TGTGCCAGCAGCGCCGGGACAGGGGGGCCCTATGGCTACACCTTC | CASSAGTGGPYGYTF
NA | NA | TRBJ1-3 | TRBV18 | TGTGCCAGCTCACCAGCAACACTAGGCAACACCATATATTTT | CASSPATLGNTIYF
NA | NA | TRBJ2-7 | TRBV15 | TGTGCCACCAGCAGAGAAGACGCCTACGAGCAGTACTTC | CATSREDAYEQYF
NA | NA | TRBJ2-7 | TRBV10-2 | TGCGCCAGCATGAGGGACCGCTACGAGCAGTACTTC | CASMRDRYEQYF
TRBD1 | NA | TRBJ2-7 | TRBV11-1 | TGTGCCAGCAGCGCTAGATCAGGGGGCGCCGAGCAGTACTTC | CASSARSGGAEQYF
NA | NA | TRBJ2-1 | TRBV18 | TGTGCCAGCTCACCACCGGTGGACGACAATGAGCAGTTCTTC | CASSPPVDDNEQFF
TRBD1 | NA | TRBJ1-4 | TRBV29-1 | TGCAGCGTTTGGTTGACAGGGTCAAGGGAAAAACTGTTTTTT | CSVWLTGSREKLFF
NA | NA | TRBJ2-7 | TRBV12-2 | TGTGCAAGTCGCTTGGCACTAGCGGGGGTCCTGTCCTACGAGCAGTACTTC | CASRLALAGVLSYEQYF
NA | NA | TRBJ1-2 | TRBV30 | TGTGCCTGGAGTGTACCAGGGCCGTACTATGGCTACACCTTC | CAWSVPGPYYGYTF
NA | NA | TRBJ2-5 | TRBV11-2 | TGTGCCAGCAGCTTAGACCGGTGGGAAGAGACCCAGTACTTC | CASSLDRWEETQYF
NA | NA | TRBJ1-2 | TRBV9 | TGTGCCAGCAGCGTAGTTCGTGCAGGGTCGCGTGGCTACACCTTC | CASSVVRAGSRGYTF
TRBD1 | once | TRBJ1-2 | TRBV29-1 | TGCAGCGTTGTCCCTCAGACAGGGCGCTATGGCTACACCTTC | CSVVPQTGRYGYTF
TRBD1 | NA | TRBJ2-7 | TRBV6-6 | TGTGCCAGCAGTTACGACAGGGACCACGAGCAGTACTTC | CASSYDRDHEQYF
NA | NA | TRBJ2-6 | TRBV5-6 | TGTGCCAGCAGTCGACAGTCGGGGGTGATTTCTGGGGCCAACGTCCTGACTTTC | CASSRQSGVISGANVLTF